The rows below give T cell receptor beta chains drawn from one sample of a study of siplizumab effects on memory and regulatory T cells. TCRdb's table, derived via immunoSEQ multiplex PCR, lists solely in-frame clones and lacks some. The data hold some 53,000 clones, with 95% to 98% observed a single time. The sequenced sample was naive CD4+ T cells sorted from blood. Receptors were obtained from a human donor in good health. CDR3s include the opening cysteine and the closing phenylalanine or tryptophan. Fields, in order: J gene, V gene, CDR3 length, clone size, CDR3 protein. Clone size appears in some rows only: once, few, many, or a class for an expanded clone.

>TRBJ2-1|TRBV7-3|15|once
CASSTGVANYNEQFF
>TRBJ1-1|TRBV15|16|NA
CATSRLTGGLNTEAFF
>TRBJ1-1|TRBV28|14|NA
CASRRQGAITEAFF
>TRBJ1-2|TRBV6-6|11|NA
CASRGVSGYTF
>TRBJ2-2|TRBV15|17|NA
CATSRGTSGRGTGELFF
>TRBJ1-4|TRBV30|15|once
CAWSVGGGVSEKLFF
>TRBJ2-2|TRBV27|17|NA
CASSLSPTGSDTGELFF
>TRBJ2-5|TRBV19|14|NA
CASSTGPVQETQYF
>TRBJ2-5|TRBV5-4|17|NA
CASSLPGLRDGGETQYF
>TRBJ2-7|TRBV28|16|NA
CASTAFQGRSSYEQYF
>TRBJ2-3|TRBV6-6|11|NA
CASRELDTQYF
>TRBJ2-5|TRBV9|13|once
CASSVRGVETQYF
>TRBJ1-1|TRBV28|15|once
CASSPSTGKYTEAFF
>TRBJ1-2|TRBV5-1|14|NA
CASSLARADYGYTF
>TRBJ1-3|TRBV9|16|NA
CASSVGVGQGGNTIYF
>TRBJ2-3|TRBV9|17|NA
CASSAGTGVFGTDTQYF
>TRBJ2-1|TRBV5-1|18|NA
CASSLDFRQREGRNEQFF
>TRBJ1-3|TRBV10-3|11|NA
CAISELDTIYF
>TRBJ2-5|TRBV25-1|15|NA
CASSEGTVIKETQYF
>TRBJ2-3|TRBV6-6|16|NA
CASSSGTGGITDTQYF
>TRBJ2-3|TRBV11-3|14|NA
CASSPTSGSDTQYF
>TRBJ2-3|TRBV19|15|NA
CASSGGVQMWDTQYF
>TRBJ2-5|TRBV7-9|15|NA
CASSLMRGAGETQYF
>TRBJ2-5|TRBV19|14|once
CASSIGQGGETQYF
>TRBJ1-1|TRBV7-9|15|NA
CASSLLGGAGTEAFF
>TRBJ2-7|TRBV9|15|NA
CASSVAGTGVYEQYF
>TRBJ1-5|TRBV15|16|NA
CATSRGDRGGSQPQHF
>TRBJ2-2|TRBV28|13|once
CASSLGGGWELFF
>TRBJ1-2|TRBV13|14|NA
CASTRLFPDYGYTF
>TRBJ2-2|TRBV12-5|15|few
CASGLRDRLTGELFF
>TRBJ1-3|TRBV30|13|NA
CAWGRGSGNTIYF
>TRBJ2-7|TRBV25-1|13|NA
CASAPGAPLEQYF
>TRBJ2-3|TRBV25-1|13|NA
CASSDLEADTQYF
>TRBJ1-5|TRBV7-8|14|NA
CASSLARRYQPQHF
>TRBJ2-1|TRBV19|15|NA
CASSIGLAGPNEQFF
>TRBJ2-3|TRBV5-4|13|once
CASSARETDTQYF
>TRBJ1-5|TRBV18|14|NA
CASSPPGSNQPQHF
>TRBJ2-1|TRBV9|18|NA
CASSVDRSGRALYNEQFF
>TRBJ1-2|TRBV6-5|11|NA
CATSTEYGYTF
>TRBJ1-6|TRBV18|14|NA
CASSRDRFNSPLHF
>TRBJ2-3|TRBV11-2|15|NA
CASSLGSGRWDTQYF
>TRBJ2-7|TRBV5-1|14|NA
CASSATGRNYEQYF
>TRBJ2-3|TRBV9|14|NA
CASSPGLGTDTQYF
>TRBJ1-1|TRBV6-5|14|NA
CASRARVLNTEAFF
>TRBJ2-6|TRBV30|17|once
CAWSSRYRASGANVLTF
>TRBJ2-6|TRBV9|15|NA
CASSTSPSGANVLTF
>TRBJ2-5|TRBV21-1|17|once
CASSKGSDNRYQETQYF
>TRBJ2-7|TRBV4-3|14|NA
CASSQLPAGYEQYF
>TRBJ1-6|TRBV6-5|15|NA
CASSFGQGRNSPLHF
>TRBJ2-7|TRBV7-2|15|NA
CASKTGGQGAGEQYF
>TRBJ2-7|TRBV27|15|NA
CASDLREVTSYEQYF
>TRBJ2-5|TRBV28|18|NA
CASSFWRRWGGSQETQYF
>TRBJ2-6|TRBV11-2|16|NA
CASSLDSFSGANVLTF
>TRBJ2-1|TRBV5-1|12|NA
CASSSILEEQFF
>TRBJ2-1|TRBV29-1|14|NA
CSVGLDRLNNEQFF
>TRBJ1-5|TRBV11-3|13|NA
CASSRGGNQPQHF
>TRBJ1-1|TRBV7-3|14|NA
CASSWGGLATEAFF
>TRBJ2-7|TRBV2|16|NA
CASRPLPGLAAYEQYF